The clone carrying this T cell receptor beta chain occurred a few times. The antigen is undetermined. This record belongs to a study of T cells after yellow fever vaccination. The study's findings and limits: Relatively few clonotypes were ones that appeared in both CD4 and CD8 compartments. A faster peak, day 5 versus 15, was reached by the weaker secondary response.

TCRdb re-called the 5' RACE reads with MiXCR, one entry per CDR3 protein. The sample lists hundreds of thousands of distinct CDR3 sequences, roughly an eighth occurring once. CDR1 is KGHSH and CDR2 is LQKENI in the germline V gene. The ends were cut back, 5 bases at V and 4 bases at J, with 18 bases in the middle. This CDR3 has 16 amino acids. The input for sequencing was PBMCs, taken on the day of the yellow fever booster vaccination. The rearrangement joins TRBV18 to TRBJ1-5, with D unclear. The sequence was obtained from a man aged 25-45 years who received the YFV17D yellow fever vaccine. DNA for the CDR3: TGTGCCAGCTCAGTTGACATGACCCGCCAAAATCAGCCCCAGCATTTT. Translating gives CASSVDMTRQNQPQHF.